The 21 T cell receptor beta chains presented below share a single source sample, sequenced in a study of beta chain features in type 1 diabetes. Investigators reverse transcribed all isolated RNA, so they sequenced expressed TCRB transcripts. Clones were sequenced by immunoSEQ multiplex PCR, and TCRdb holds only the in-frame ones, with some missing. The sample holds 860,000 or so clones, roughly 16% seen once. The specimen sequenced was naive CD4+ T cells from blood. The receptors were gathered from a woman aged 18-35 years in good health.

This clone has more than one count but fewer than ten. The chain carries TRBV9 and TRBJ2-1; 8 bases map to TRBD2. CDR3 length: 16 residues. Germline lookup yields CDR1 SGDLS and CDR2 YYNGEE. J lost 1 base, V lost 3 bases, and 6 bases had no gene match. The CDR3 reads CASSATSVISYNEQFF. CDR3 nucleotide sequence: TGTGCCAGCAGCGCGACTAGCGTCATTTCCTACAATGAGCAGTTCTTC.

The rearrangement links TRBV27 to TRBJ2-2; D gene uncertain. Trimming took off 1 base at V and 8 bases at J, with 11 bases between the two ends. The CDR3 covers 14 residues. Germline assignment: CDR1 MNHEY and CDR2 SMNVEV (reference sequence). Here the CDR3 reads CASSLFVKAGELFF. The CDR3 coding sequence is TGTGCCAGCAGTTTATTCGTTAAGGCTGGGGAGCTGTTTTTT.

Comments on this clone: Distinct nucleotide sequences in the sample also encode this CDR3. The chain joins TRBV28 to TRBJ2-1; D gene uncertain. This CDR3 is built from 12 residues. V lost 4 bases and J 3 bases, leaving 4 bases between the germline ends. The germline V gene encodes CDR1 MDHEN and CDR2 SYDVKM. In DNA, the CDR3 is TGTGCCAGCAGTTCGGTCTACAATGAGCAGTTCTTC. This encodes CASSSVYNEQFF. The complete variable domain, with remaining parts taken from reference TRBV28 and TRBJ2-1, reads DVKVTQSSRYLVKRTGEKVFLECVQDMDHENMFWYRQDPGLGLRLIYFSYDVKMKEKGDIPEGYSVSREKKERFSLILESASTNQTSMYLCASSSVYNEQFFGPGTRLTVL.

The chain is built from TRBV7-2 and TRBJ2-3, with D unresolved. V was pared by 1 base and J by 2 bases, with 13 bases between. This CDR3 is built from 16 residues. Germline V gives CDR1 SGHTA, CDR2 FQGNSA. The DNA of the CDR3 is TGTGCCAGCAGCTTAGAGGAATACCAGGCCACAGATACGCAGTATTTT. This translates into CASSLEEYQATDTQYF.

The table lists this clone with a few counts. The chain joins TRBV11-1 to TRBJ2-2; D not resolved. V was shortened by 3 bases and J by 4 bases, with 6 bases between the two germline ends. Germline V gene data show CDR1 as SGHAT and CDR2 as FQDESV (reference sequence). The CDR3 extends over 13 amino acids. The CDR3, as DNA: TGTGCCAGCAGCTTCCCGAGCACCGGGGAGCTGTTTTTT. It translates to CASSFPSTGELFF.

In its sample, this clone was seen a few times. V gene TRBV7-2 combines with J gene TRBJ1-2, with 7 bases identical to TRBD1. Trimming cost V 5 bases and J 0 bases; bases outside gene matches: 12. Germline V gene lookup returns CDR1 SGHTA and CDR2 FQGNSA. The CDR3 runs to 17 residues. The CDR3 DNA reads TGTGCCAGCAGCCCCTCCCCGACAGGGAACCCTAACTATGGCTACACCTTC. Translation: CASSPSPTGNPNYGYTF.

This clone came up a few times. The rearrangement links TRBV6-5 to TRBJ2-7; 8 bases align to TRBD2. Per germline, CDR1 MNHEY and CDR2 SVGAGI. Losses at the gene ends were 3 bases for V and 4 bases for J; bases not matched to a gene: 8. The CDR3 runs to 15 residues. The CDR3 sequence is CASSYSGASTYEQYF. DNA of the CDR3: TGTGCCAGCAGTTATAGCGGGGCTAGTACTTACGAGCAGTACTTC.

The chain uses TRBV4-1 and TRBJ2-5; 8 bases line up with TRBD2. Germline trimming cut 3 bases from V and 5 bases from J; bases unmatched to any gene: 8. Germline V gives CDR1 MGHRA, CDR2 YSYEKL. The CDR3 runs 15 residues. This chain's CDR3 is CASSHVSSGRETQYF. CDR3 coding DNA: TGCGCCAGCAGCCATGTCTCTAGCGGGCGGGAGACCCAGTACTTC.

This clone turned up a few times. The chain links TRBV7-8 to TRBJ2-1; 11 nucleotides line up with TRBD2. This CDR3 is 16 amino acids long. In germline, CDR1 is SGHVS, CDR2 FQNEAQ. The V gene end was trimmed by 5 bases and the J gene end by 8 bases; junction bases not matched to a gene: 11. DNA for the CDR3: TGTGCCAGCAGCGTCCGACTAGCGGGGTGGGGAGATGAGCAGTTCTTC. Residues: CASSVRLAGWGDEQFF.

V and J are TRBV13 and TRBJ2-1; D may be TRBD2 (6 bases). CDR3 length equals 15 residues. Looked up from germline, CDR1 is PRHDT and CDR2 is FYEKMQ (reference sequence). The V and J ends lost 5 bases and 7 bases respectively, with 18 bases between them. The CDR3 DNA reads as TGTGCCAGCAGCCCCCCTTTGTGGGAGGAAAATGAGCAGTTCTTC. Its protein product is CASSPPLWEENEQFF.

V and J are TRBV2 and TRBJ1-3; a possible D gene is TRBD1 (5 bases). This CDR3 spans 12 amino acids. V lost 8 bases and J 4 bases, leaving 9 bases between the germline ends. CDR1 and CDR2 (germline): SNHLY, FYNNEI. The DNA of the CDR3 is TGTGCCAGCCGCCGGGGGGGAAACACCATATATTTT. Translated, it gives CASRRGGNTIYF.

This clone has more than one count but fewer than ten. The chain carries TRBV5-6 and TRBJ1-1; D perhaps matches TRBD1 (6 bases). The CDR3 sequence is 14 residues long. V lost 2 bases to trimming and J lost 5 bases, with 13 bases between them. CDR1 and CDR2 from the germline V gene are SGHDT and YYEEEE. CDR3 loop: CASSFRGSATEAFF. CDR3 sequence (DNA): TGTGCCAGCAGCTTTAGGGGGTCAGCTACTGAAGCTTTCTTT. The variable domain in full, completed from reference TRBV5-6 and TRBJ1-1, reads DAGVTQSPTHLIKTRGQQVTLRCSPKSGHDTVSWYQQALGQGPQFIFQYYEEEERQRGNFPDRFSGHQFPNYSSELNVNALLLGDSALYLCASSFRGSATEAFFGQGTRLTVV.

The chain couples TRBV28 to TRBJ1-1; D not resolved. CDR3 length: 12 residues. V lost 2 bases and J lost 4, with 5 bases in between. Germline V gene data show CDR1 as MDHEN and CDR2 as SYDVKM. The CDR3 nucleotides are TGTGCCAGCAGTTTAACTTTCACTGAAGCTTTCTTT. Its translation: CASSLTFTEAFF.

This clone was found a few times. The V call is TRBV4-3, the J call TRBJ1-2; D is uncertain. The length of the CDR3 is 13 residues. CDR1 LGHNA and CDR2 YSLEER come from the germline V gene. The germline V and J ends were trimmed by 1 base and 11 bases, with 14 bases remaining between them. The DNA of the CDR3 is TGCGCCAGCAGCCAAGGGGAACAGTCCCCATACACCTTC. Translating gives CASSQGEQSPYTF.

The genes are TRBV7-3 and TRBJ1-3, with 10 bases fitting TRBD1. J was trimmed by 7 bases and V by 4 bases; bases with no gene match: 4. Germline V gives CDR1 SGHTA, CDR2 FQGTGA. The CDR3 runs 14 residues. CDR3 amino acids: CASSSDRGRNTIYF. CDR3 sequence (DNA): TGTGCCAGCAGCTCTGACAGGGGGCGGAACACCATATATTTT.

The rearrangement joins TRBV7-2 to TRBJ2-1, with D perhaps matching TRBD1 (6 bases). Germline V lookup: CDR1 SGHTA, CDR2 FQGNSA. Trimming shortened V by 5 bases and J by 1 base, and 9 bases separated the two germline ends. The CDR3 contains 14 residues. CDR3 sequence (DNA): TGTGCCAGCAGCACTGGACAGTCCTACAATGAGCAGTTCTTC. Translating it yields CASSTGQSYNEQFF.

This clone occurred a few times. The V call is TRBV18, the J call TRBJ1-2, with a tentative D call TRBD1 (5 bases). Germline CDR1 KGHSH, CDR2 LQKENI. The CDR3 runs to 13 residues. Deletions cut 3 bases from V and 8 bases from J, with 13 bases between. In DNA, the CDR3 is TGTGCCAGCTCACCTCCGGACAACGGGGGCTACACCTTC. This sequence encodes CASSPPDNGGYTF.

This sequence joins TRBV4-3 and TRBJ2-3; 10 bases map to TRBD2. Germline trimming cut 3 bases from V and 0 bases from J; bases unmatched to any gene: 6. This CDR3 region has 17 residues. CDR1 and CDR2 from the germline V gene are LGHNA and YSLEER. The CDR3 DNA reads as TGCGCCAGCAGCCAGGAAGCGGGAGGGGCTAGCACAGATACGCAGTATTTT. Its translation is CASSQEAGGASTDTQYF.

This chain connects TRBV27 to TRBJ2-6; TRBD1 aligns across 8 bases. The J segment lost 0 bases and the V segment lost 5 bases, leaving 6 bases of the junction unmatched. The CDR3 covers 17 residues. Germline CDR1 and CDR2: MNHEY and SMNVEV (reference sequence). As DNA, the CDR3 is TGTGCCAGCAGTGGGACAGGTGCCAGCTCTGGGGCCAACGTCCTGACTTTC. Translation gives CASSGTGASSGANVLTF.

This clone was found a few times. J is TRBJ1-1 and V is TRBV15; D is undetermined. Germline-derived CDR1 and CDR2 are LNHNV and YYDKDF (reference sequence). With 5 bases removed from V and 0 bases from J, the gap between germline ends came to 7 bases. This CDR3 is built from 13 residues. This chain's CDR3 is CATSGLLNTEAFF. DNA for the CDR3: TGTGCCACCAGCGGCTTACTGAACACTGAAGCTTTCTTT. The full variable domain, in which reference TRBV15 and TRBJ1-1 provide the parts outside the CDR3, is DAMVIQNPRYQVTQFGKPVTLSCSQTLNHNVMYWYQQKSSQAPKLLFHYYDKDFNNEADTPDNFQSRRPNTSFCFLDIRSPGLGDTAMYLCATSGLLNTEAFFGQGTRLTVV.

This clone was found a few times. The chain links TRBV14 to TRBJ2-3; D not resolved. Between the trimmed V and J ends, which lost 0 bases and 4 bases, there was a span of 14 bases. CDR1 is SGHDN, CDR2 FVKESK, per germline. There are 16 residues in the CDR3. CDR3 sequence (DNA): TGTGCCAGCAGCCAAGACTTGGGAAGTGTACCAGATACGCAGTATTTT. Encoded protein: CASSQDLGSVPDTQYF.